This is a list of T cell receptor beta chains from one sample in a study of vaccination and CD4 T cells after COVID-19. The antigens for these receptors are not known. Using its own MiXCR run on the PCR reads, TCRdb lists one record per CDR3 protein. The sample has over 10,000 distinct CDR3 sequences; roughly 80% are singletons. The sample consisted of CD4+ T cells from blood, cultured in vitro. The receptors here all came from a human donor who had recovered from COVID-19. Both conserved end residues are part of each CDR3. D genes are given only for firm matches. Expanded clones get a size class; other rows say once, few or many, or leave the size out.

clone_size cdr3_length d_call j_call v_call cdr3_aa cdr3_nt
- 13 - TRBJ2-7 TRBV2 CASYPSRSYEQYF TGTGCCAGCTACCCTTCGAGGAGCTACGAGCAGTACTTC
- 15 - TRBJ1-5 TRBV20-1 CSARVQGRLNQPQHF TGCAGTGCTAGAGTCCAGGGGAGGCTCAATCAGCCCCAGCATTTT
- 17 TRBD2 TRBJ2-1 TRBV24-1 CATSDPGTSGGGDEQFF TGTGCCACCAGTGATCCCGGGACTAGCGGAGGTGGGGATGAGCAGTTCTTC
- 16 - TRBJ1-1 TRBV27 CASSRAGRSVGSEAFF TGTGCCAGCAGTCGTGCGGGGCGTTCTGTAGGCTCTGAAGCTTTCTTT
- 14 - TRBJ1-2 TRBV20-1 CSARALAGGTGYTF TGCAGTGCTAGAGCTCTTGCTGGAGGGACTGGCTACACCTTC
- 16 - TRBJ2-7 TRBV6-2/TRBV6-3 CASSQGPGTNSYEQYF TGTGCCAGCAGCCAGGGCCCGGGGACCAACTCCTACGAGCAGTACTTC
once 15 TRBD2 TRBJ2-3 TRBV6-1 CASRLLAGGTDTQYF TGTGCCAGCAGGCTGCTAGCGGGAGGCACAGATACGCAGTATTTT
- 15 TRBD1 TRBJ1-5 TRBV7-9 CASSSPGTGGEPQHF TGTGCCAGCAGCTCACCGGGGACAGGGGGGGAGCCCCAGCATTTT
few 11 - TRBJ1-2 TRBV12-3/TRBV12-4 CASSSNYGYTF TGTGCCAGCAGCTCTAACTATGGCTACACCTTC
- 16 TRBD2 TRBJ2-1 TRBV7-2 CASSLRLAGGHNEQFF TGTGCCAGCAGCCTCCGACTAGCGGGAGGTCACAATGAGCAGTTCTTC
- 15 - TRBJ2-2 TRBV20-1 CSAQGGHSNTGELFF TGCAGTGCTCAGGGGGGACACTCGAACACCGGGGAGCTGTTTTTT
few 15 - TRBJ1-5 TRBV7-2 CASSLSAVTNQPQHF TGTGCCAGCAGCTTATCGGCAGTTACGAATCAGCCCCAGCATTTT
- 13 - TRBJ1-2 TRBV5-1 CASSFEMSYGYTF TGCGCCAGCAGCTTCGAAATGTCCTATGGCTACACCTTC
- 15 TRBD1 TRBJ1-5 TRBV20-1 CSATQGGWSNQPQHF TGCAGTGCTACCCAGGGGGGTTGGAGCAATCAGCCCCAGCATTTT
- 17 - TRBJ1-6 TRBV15 CATSRDLPDLGNSPLHF TGTGCCACCAGCAGAGATCTACCTGACCTTGGGAATTCACCCCTCCACTTT
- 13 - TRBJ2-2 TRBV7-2 CASSVLNTGELFF TGTGCCAGCAGCGTCTTGAACACCGGGGAGCTGTTTTTT
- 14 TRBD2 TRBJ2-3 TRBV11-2 CASSLPTSGGGKYF TGTGCCAGCAGCTTACCGACTAGCGGAGGGGGAAAGTATTTT
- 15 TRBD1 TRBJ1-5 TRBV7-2 CASSFGQEGMAAQHF TGTGCCAGCAGCTTCGGACAGGAGGGGATGGCGGCCCAGCATTTT
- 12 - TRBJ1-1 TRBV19 CASRGPVAEAFF TGTGCCAGTAGGGGACCCGTCGCTGAAGCTTTCTTT
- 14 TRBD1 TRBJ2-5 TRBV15 CATSSPGGRETQYF TGTGCCACCAGCAGCCCAGGGGGCCGAGAGACCCAGTACTTC
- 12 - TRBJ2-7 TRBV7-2 CASSLYSYEQYF TGTGCCAGCAGCCTCTACTCCTACGAGCAGTACTTC
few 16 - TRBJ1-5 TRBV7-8 CASSPAHREGGQPQHF TGTGCCAGCAGCCCAGCGCACAGGGAGGGTGGTCAGCCCCAGCATTTT
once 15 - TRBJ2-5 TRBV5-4 CASTQEPGSRETQYF TGTGCCAGCACTCAAGAACCGGGCTCGAGAGAGACCCAGTACTTC
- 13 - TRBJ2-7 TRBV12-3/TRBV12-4 CASSPDYSYEQYF TGTGCCAGCAGTCCAGACTACTCCTACGAGCAGTACTTC
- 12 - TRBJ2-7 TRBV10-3 CASRDNSYEQYF TGTGCCTCCCGAGATAACTCCTACGAGCAGTACTTC
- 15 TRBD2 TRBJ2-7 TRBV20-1 CSARVGSGIVDEQYF TGCAGTGCTAGAGTTGGTAGCGGGATAGTCGACGAGCAGTACTTC
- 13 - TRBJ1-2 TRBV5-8 CASSFWSVGGYTF TGTGCCAGCAGCTTTTGGTCCGTCGGTGGCTACACCTTC
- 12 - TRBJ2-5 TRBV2 CASRTGRETQYF TGTGCCAGCAGAACAGGGCGAGAGACCCAGTACTTC
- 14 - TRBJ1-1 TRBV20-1 CSARIDRVNTEAFF TGCAGTGCTAGAATCGACCGGGTGAACACTGAAGCTTTCTTT
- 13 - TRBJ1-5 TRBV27 CASSQRHGQPQHF TGTGCCAGCAGTCAGCGACATGGTCAGCCCCAGCATTTT
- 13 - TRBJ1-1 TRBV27 CASSLGLDTEAFF TGTGCCAGCAGTTTAGGGCTGGACACTGAAGCTTTCTTT
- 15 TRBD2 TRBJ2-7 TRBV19 CASSAGRLAGYEQYF TGTGCCAGTAGTGCGGGGAGGCTAGCGGGCTACGAGCAGTACTTC
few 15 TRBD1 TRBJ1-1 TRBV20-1 CSALDRATGGTKAFF TGCAGTGCTCTAGATCGGGCGACAGGGGGTACGAAAGCTTTCTTT
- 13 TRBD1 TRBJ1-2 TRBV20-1 CSAGGQGFYGYTF TGCAGTGCTGGGGGACAGGGGTTCTATGGCTACACCTTC
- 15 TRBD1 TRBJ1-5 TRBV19 CATRDSPNSNQPQHF TGTGCCACCAGGGACAGCCCAAATAGCAATCAGCCCCAGCATTTT
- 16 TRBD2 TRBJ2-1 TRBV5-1 CASSWTSGSPYNEQFF TGCGCCAGCAGTTGGACTAGCGGGAGTCCCTACAATGAGCAGTTCTTC
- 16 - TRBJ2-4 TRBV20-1 CSARDLTGEHKNIQYF TGCAGTGCTAGAGATCTAACTGGCGAACACAAAAACATTCAGTACTTC
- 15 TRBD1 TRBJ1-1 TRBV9 CASSPRDREDTEAFF TGTGCCAGCAGCCCCCGGGACAGGGAGGACACTGAAGCTTTCTTT
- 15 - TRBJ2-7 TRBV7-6 CASSESPRGGGEQYF TGTGCCAGCAGCGAATCTCCGAGGGGGGGTGGGGAGCAGTACTTC
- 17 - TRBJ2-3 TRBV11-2 CASSLVGQGGSTDTQYF TGTGCCAGCAGCTTAGTAGGGCAGGGCGGGAGCACAGATACGCAGTATTTT
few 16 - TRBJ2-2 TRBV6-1 CASRTGKGGRAGELFF TGTGCCAGTCGGACAGGGAAGGGCGGGAGAGCCGGGGAGCTGTTTTTT
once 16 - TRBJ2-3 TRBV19 CASSVLAPSSRDTQYF TGTGCCAGTAGTGTTCTGGCACCATCATCACGGGATACGCAGTATTTT
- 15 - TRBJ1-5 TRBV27 CASSPTGYSNQPQHF TGTGCCAGCTCCCCAACGGGTTACAGCAATCAGCCCCAGCATTTT
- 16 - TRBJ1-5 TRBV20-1 CSARSVLDYSNQPQHF TGCAGTGCTAGATCTGTCCTAGATTATAGCAATCAGCCCCAGCATTTT
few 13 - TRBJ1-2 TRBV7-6 CASSLGDNYGYTF TGTGCCAGCAGCCTAGGGGACAACTATGGCTACACCTTC